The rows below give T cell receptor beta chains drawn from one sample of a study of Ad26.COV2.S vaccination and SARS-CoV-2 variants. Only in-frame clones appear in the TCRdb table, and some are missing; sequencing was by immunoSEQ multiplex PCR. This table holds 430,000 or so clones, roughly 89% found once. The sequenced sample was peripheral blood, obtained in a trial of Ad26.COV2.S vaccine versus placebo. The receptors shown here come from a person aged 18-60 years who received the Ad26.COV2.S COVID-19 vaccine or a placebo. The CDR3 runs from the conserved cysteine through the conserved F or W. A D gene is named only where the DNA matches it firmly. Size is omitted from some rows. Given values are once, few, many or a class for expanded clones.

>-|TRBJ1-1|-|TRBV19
TGTGCCAGTAGCCCCCGACCGCGGAACACTGAAGCTTTCTTT
CASSPRPRNTEAFF
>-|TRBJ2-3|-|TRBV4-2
TGTGCCAGCAGCCAAGAAATCGGAGATACGCAGTATTTT
CASSQEIGDTQYF
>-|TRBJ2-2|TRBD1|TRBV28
TGTGCCAGTACAGGGGGGCGCGACACCGGGGAGCTGTTTTTT
CASTGGRDTGELFF
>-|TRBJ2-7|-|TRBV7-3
TGTGCCAGCAGCTTGGGAGTGGGTCCAAACGAGCAGTACTTC
CASSLGVGPNEQYF
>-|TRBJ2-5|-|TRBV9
TGTGCCAGCAGCGGACCCGGGAGCCCCGTGTTGGGGACCCAGTACTTC
CASSGPGSPVLGTQYF
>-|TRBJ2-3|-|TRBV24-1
TGTGCCACCATGTCGTCGGGGCAAAGCACAGATACGCAGTATTTT
CATMSSGQSTDTQYF
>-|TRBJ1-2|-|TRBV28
TGTGCCAGCAGTCCGGACAGACGCAGGGACGGCTACACCTTC
CASSPDRRRDGYTF
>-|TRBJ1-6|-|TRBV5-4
TGTGCCAGCAGTCCTTGGGGGAGTAATTCACCCCTCCACTTT
CASSPWGSNSPLHF
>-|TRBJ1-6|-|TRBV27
TGTGCCAGCAGTTTATTAGCAGGACCGAATTCACCCCTCCACTTT
CASSLLAGPNSPLHF
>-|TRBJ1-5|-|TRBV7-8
TGTGCCAGCAGCTTAGACAGAACGGGCACCTATCAGCCCCAGCATTTT
CASSLDRTGTYQPQHF
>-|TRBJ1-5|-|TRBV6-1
TGTGCCAGCAGTGAGAATAAGTTTAATCAGCCCCAGCATTTT
CASSENKFNQPQHF
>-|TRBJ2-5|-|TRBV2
TGTGCCAGCAAAGCGGACCAAGAGACCCAGTACTTC
CASKADQETQYF
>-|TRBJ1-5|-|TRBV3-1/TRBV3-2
TGTGCCAGCAGCCAAGCCCCTAATAGCAATCAGCCCCAGCATTTT
CASSQAPNSNQPQHF
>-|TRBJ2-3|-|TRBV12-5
TGTGCTAGTGGCTGGGAGGGCACAGATACGCAGTATTTT
CASGWEGTDTQYF
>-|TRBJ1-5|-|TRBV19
TGTGCCAGTAGTATTGAGGGGTATCAGCCCCAGCATTTT
CASSIEGYQPQHF
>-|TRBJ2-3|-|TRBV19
TGTGCCAGTAGTATAGGCCAGGGATTCACAGATACGCAGTATTTT
CASSIGQGFTDTQYF
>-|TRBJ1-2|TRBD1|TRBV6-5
TGTGCCAGCTCGAACAGGGGCGGCGGCTACACCTTC
CASSNRGGGYTF
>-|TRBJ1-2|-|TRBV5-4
TGTGCCAGCAGCTTGGACAATAACTATGGCTACACCTTC
CASSLDNNYGYTF
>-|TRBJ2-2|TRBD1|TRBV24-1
TGTGCCACCAGAACCGGGACAGGGGACACCGGGGAGCTGTTTTTT
CATRTGTGDTGELFF
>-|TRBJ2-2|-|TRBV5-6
TGTGCCAGCAGCTTGGCCCTAACCGGGGAGCTGTTTTTT
CASSLALTGELFF
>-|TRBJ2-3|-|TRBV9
TGTGCCAGCAGCCCCGGGGGGCTAGCGGCAGATACGCAGTATTTT
CASSPGGLAADTQYF
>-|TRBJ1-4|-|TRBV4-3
TGCGCCAGCAGTCAGATCCAGACAGGTTGGGAAAAACTGTTTTTT
CASSQIQTGWEKLFF
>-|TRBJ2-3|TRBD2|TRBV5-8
TGTGCCAGCAGCCCATTCAGACTAGCGGGGGCAGATACGCAGTATTTT
CASSPFRLAGADTQYF
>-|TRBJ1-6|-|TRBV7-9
TGTGCCAGCAGCCCCGACAGGAATTCACCCCTCCACTTT
CASSPDRNSPLHF
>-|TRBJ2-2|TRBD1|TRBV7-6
TGTGCCAGCAGCTCTCGTGGGGGGACAGGAGGGACCGGGGAGCTGTTTTTT
CASSSRGGTGGTGELFF
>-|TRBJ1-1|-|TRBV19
TGTGCCAGTAGGGACAGAGCGAACACTGAAGCTTTCTTT
CASRDRANTEAFF
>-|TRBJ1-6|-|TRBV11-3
TGTGCCAGCAGCTTACGGGACACGGCGAGGGGGCCCCTCCACTTT
CASSLRDTARGPLHF
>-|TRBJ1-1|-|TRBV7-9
TGTGCCAGCAGCTTACCCGAGACTGAAGCTTTCTTT
CASSLPETEAFF
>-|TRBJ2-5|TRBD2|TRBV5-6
TGTGCCAGCCGCCCGGCGGGGGATGTGGAGACCCAGTACTTC
CASRPAGDVETQYF
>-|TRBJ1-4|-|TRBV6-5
TGTGCCAGCAGTCCGTATACGAAGGCCGAAAAACTGTTTTTT
CASSPYTKAEKLFF
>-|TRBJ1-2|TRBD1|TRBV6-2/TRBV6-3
TGTGCCAGCAGCCCCCCCGGACAGGGTAGCTATGGCTACACCTTC
CASSPPGQGSYGYTF
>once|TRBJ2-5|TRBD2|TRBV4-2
TGTGCCAGCAGCCAAGAGGGGGAGGGCCGGGAGACCCAGTACTTC
CASSQEGEGRETQYF
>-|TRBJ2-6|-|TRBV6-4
TGTGCCAGCAGTGACTCCGCAGGGGCCAACGTCCTGACTTTC
CASSDSAGANVLTF
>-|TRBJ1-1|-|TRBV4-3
TGCGCCAGCAACTACGGAGGGGGAACTGAAGCTTTCTTT
CASNYGGGTEAFF
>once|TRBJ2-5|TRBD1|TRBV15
TGTGCCACCAGCAGCGGACAGGGGGCGCGAGAGACCCAGTACTTC
CATSSGQGARETQYF
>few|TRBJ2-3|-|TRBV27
TGTGCCAGCAGTTTACGCGAGCGGTATGCCCGCCGGGGTGGCACAGATACGCAGTATTTT
CASSLRERYARRGGTDTQYF
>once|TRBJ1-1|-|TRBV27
TGTGCCAGCAGTTTACGTTTACATTCGGGAGTCACTGAAGCTTTCTTT
CASSLRLHSGVTEAFF
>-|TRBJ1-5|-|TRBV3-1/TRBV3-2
TGTGCCAGCGGGAGAATACGGGGGCGGAATCAGCCCCAGCATTTT
CASGRIRGRNQPQHF
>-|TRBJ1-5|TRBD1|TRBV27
TGTGCCAGCAGTCCAGGACAGGGAGGTTTATGGGGTCAGCCCCAGCATTTT
CASSPGQGGLWGQPQHF
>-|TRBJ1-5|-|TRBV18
TGTGCCAGCTCATCGACATCTCTTTATAGCAATCAGCCCCAGCATTTT
CASSSTSLYSNQPQHF
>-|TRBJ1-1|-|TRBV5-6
TGTGCCAGCAGCTATACAGGGCCTGGGAACACTGAAGCTTTCTTT
CASSYTGPGNTEAFF
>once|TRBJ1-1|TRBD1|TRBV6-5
TGTGCCAGCAGTCGGACAGGGTCGGCCACTGAAGCTTTCTTT
CASSRTGSATEAFF
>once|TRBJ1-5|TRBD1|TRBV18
TGTGCCAGCTCGACACTTCAGGGGGCCAGTGGGTATCAGCCCCAGCATTTT
CASSTLQGASGYQPQHF
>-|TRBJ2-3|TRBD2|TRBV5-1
TGCGCCAGCAGCTTGGTTAGAGCGGGGGACACAGATACGCAGTATTTT
CASSLVRAGDTDTQYF
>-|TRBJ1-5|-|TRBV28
TGTGCCAGCAGTTTAGGGGGCCAGCCCCAGCATTTT
CASSLGGQPQHF
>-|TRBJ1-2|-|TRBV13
TGTGCCAGCAGCCGTGCGTTCTATGGCTACACCTTC
CASSRAFYGYTF
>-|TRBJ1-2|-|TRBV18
TGTGCCAACTCAAAAGTTTGGCCTTCCCCGGCGGATGGCTACACCTTC
CANSKVWPSPADGYTF
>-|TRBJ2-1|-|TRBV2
TGTGCCAGTTTGCCCCTGGGGGCCTACAATGAGCAGTTCTTC
CASLPLGAYNEQFF
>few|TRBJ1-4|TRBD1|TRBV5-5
TGTGCCAGCAGCTTGGGGACAGGGGTTAATGAAAAACTGTTTTTT
CASSLGTGVNEKLFF
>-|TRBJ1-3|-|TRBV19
TGTGCCAGTAGTATGGGGGACAACTCGCACTCTGGAAACACCATATATTTT
CASSMGDNSHSGNTIYF
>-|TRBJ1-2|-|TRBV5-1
TGCGCCAGCAGCCCTGAACCGACAGTGACGATGTATGGCTACACCTTC
CASSPEPTVTMYGYTF
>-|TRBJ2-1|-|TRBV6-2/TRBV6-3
TGTGCCAGCAGTTACCGTTTTGGGGGGCCATACAATGAGCAGTTCTTC
CASSYRFGGPYNEQFF
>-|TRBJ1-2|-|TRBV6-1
TGTGCCAGCAGTGAATTCGGGGGGGGAAGAAGCTATGGCTACACCTTC
CASSEFGGGRSYGYTF
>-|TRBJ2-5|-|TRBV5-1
TGCGCCAGCAGCTTCGGGCAGTTTCAAGAGACCCAGTACTTC
CASSFGQFQETQYF
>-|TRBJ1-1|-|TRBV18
TGTGCCAGCTCACCACCAGTTGGGGAGGTGGAAGCTTTCTTT
CASSPPVGEVEAFF
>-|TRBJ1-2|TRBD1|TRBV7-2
TGTGCCAGCAGCTTGGAGACAGGGGGCTATGGCTACACCTTC
CASSLETGGYGYTF
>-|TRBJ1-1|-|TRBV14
TGTGCCAGCAGCCCCCTTGGAGGGGTCGGGGTGACATCAGAAGCTTTCTTT
CASSPLGGVGVTSEAFF
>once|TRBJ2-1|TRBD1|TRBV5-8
TGTGCCAGCAGCCCAACAGGGGCCCTCCGCTCCTACAATGAGCAGTTCTTC
CASSPTGALRSYNEQFF
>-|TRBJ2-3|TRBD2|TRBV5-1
TGCGCCAGCAGCCCAGTGGGGGGGGCAGATACGCAGTATTTT
CASSPVGGADTQYF